Below, 11 T cell receptor beta chains from the same sample are listed, as sequenced in a study of identifying expanded T cells in peripheral blood (dated by TCRdb to between 2017 and 2020). To prepare the library, the immunoSEQ multiplex PCR assay was applied. TCRdb holds this immuneACCESS table with in-frame rearrangements only. Some clones are missing; in checked studies, unresolved V genes explain under half, and the rest has no known cause. In all, the sample holds about 86,000 clones, and approximately 86% of those were seen once. The top ten hold less than 6% of the sample. The specimen was blood. The receptors were sampled from a person aged 18-70 years in good health.

The CDR3, as DNA: TGCAGCGTTGGCGCAGAATATGGCTACACCTTC. This gives the protein CSVGAEYGYTF. The chain uses TRBV29-1 and TRBJ1-2; no reliable D call. The V end lost 4 bases, the J end lost 5 bases, and 8 bases lay between the germline ends. Germline V gene data show CDR1 as SQVTM and CDR2 as ANQGSEA. The CDR3 consists of 11 residues.

The chain employs TRBV7-6 and TRBJ1-1, with 9 positions matching TRBD1. CDR1 and CDR2 from the germline V gene are SGHVS and FNYEAQ. V was clipped by 4 bases and J by 3 bases; unmatched bases: 6. The CDR3 loop spans 15 amino acids. CDR3 in amino acids: CASSYGTGTYTEAFF. Written as DNA, the CDR3 is TGTGCCAGCAGCTACGGGACAGGGACATACACTGAAGCTTTCTTT.

V and J are TRBV10-1 and TRBJ1-5; D may be TRBD1 (6 bases). Germline CDR1 reads WNHNN; CDR2 reads SYGVQD (reference sequence). The CDR3 spans 13 residues. The V and J ends lost 5 bases and 3 bases respectively, with 8 bases between them. The CDR3, as DNA: TGCGCCAGCAGTCAGGGGCACAATCAGCCCCAGCATTTT. This translates into CASSQGHNQPQHF.

This clone occurred once. The chain links TRBV7-6 to TRBJ1-4, with 9 bases aligning to TRBD1. Losses at the gene ends were 5 bases for V and 5 bases for J; bases not matched to a gene: 3. CDR1 and CDR2 from the germline V gene are SGHVS and FNYEAQ. The CDR3 is made up of 14 amino acids. Written as DNA, the CDR3 is TGTGCCAGCAGCACCGGGACAGGGAATGAAAAACTGTTTTTT. It yields the protein CASSTGTGNEKLFF.

The gene calls are TRBV5-6 and TRBJ1-1; maybe TRBD1 (5 bases). Trimming left V 1 base short and J 3 bases short, with 10 bases between. This CDR3 region has 14 residues. Germline CDR1 SGHDT, CDR2 YYEEEE. The CDR3 DNA reads as TGTGCCAGCAGCTTGTCACGGGGCCACACTGAAGCTTTCTTT. Encoded protein: CASSLSRGHTEAFF.

The rearrangement uses TRBV7-2 and TRBJ1-3; a weak D match, TRBD1 (6 bases). The CDR3 covers 16 residues. Trimming cost V 5 bases and J 3 bases, with 17 bases left between them. Germline loops: CDR1 SGHTA, CDR2 FQGNSA. The DNA of the CDR3 is TGTGCCAGCAGCCCACAACAGGGTGCGGTTGGAAACACCATATATTTT. It specifies CASSPQQGAVGNTIYF. Full variable domain (rest looked up from reference TRBV7-2 and TRBJ1-3): GAGVSQSPSNKVTEKGKDVELRCDPISGHTALYWYRQSLGQGLEFLIYFQGNSAPDKSGLPSDRFSAERTGGSVSTLTIQRTQQEDSAVYLCASSPQQGAVGNTIYFGEGSWLTVV.

The rearrangement uses TRBV5-4 and TRBJ2-5; D gene unclear. From germline, CDR1 is SGHNT and CDR2 YYREEE (reference sequence). The CDR3 has 12 residues. With 1 base removed from V and 5 bases from J, the gap between germline ends came to 6 bases. CDR3 residues: CASSLRRETQYF. In DNA, the CDR3 is TGTGCCAGCAGCTTGAGGCGGGAGACCCAGTACTTC.

The sample holds many counts of this clone. The genes are TRBV10-2 and TRBJ2-1; D might be TRBD1 (6 bases). This CDR3 spans 15 amino acids. Germline CDR1 WSHSY, CDR2 SAAADI. Trimming took off 0 bases at V and 5 bases at J, with 11 bases between the two ends. CDR3 amino acids: CASSESAGVDNEQFF. For the CDR3, the DNA is TGCGCCAGCAGTGAGTCGGCAGGGGTTGACAATGAGCAGTTCTTC.

V and J are TRBV30 and TRBJ1-1; D is undetermined. The CDR3 consists of 12 residues. Germline V gene sequence: CDR1 GTSNPN, CDR2 SVGIG (reference sequence). V lost 0 bases and J lost 7, with 9 bases in between. CDR3 amino acids: CAWSVGRNEAFF. The CDR3 coding sequence is TGTGCCTGGAGTGTAGGCAGGAATGAAGCTTTCTTT.

The chain joins TRBV19 to TRBJ1-1; the D gene is possibly TRBD1 (6 bases). The CDR3 is made up of 18 amino acids. Per germline, CDR1 LNHDA and CDR2 SQIVND (reference sequence). V gave up 1 base and J gave up 5 bases, with 23 bases separating them. The DNA of the CDR3 is TGTGCCAGTAGTATAGGCCCAACACAGGGAGTTGTGAGGACTGAAGCTTTCTTT. Amino acid sequence: CASSIGPTQGVVRTEAFF. The whole variable domain, remainder taken from reference TRBV19 and TRBJ1-1, is DGGITQSPKYLFRKEGQNVTLSCEQNLNHDAMYWYRQDPGQGLRLIYYSQIVNDFQKGDIAEGYSVSREKKESFPLTVTSAQKNPTAFYLCASSIGPTQGVVRTEAFFGQGTRLTVV.

V gene TRBV7-6 combines with J gene TRBJ1-5, with D uncertain. This CDR3 has 12 residues. Germline assignment: CDR1 SGHVS and CDR2 FNYEAQ. V was cut by 3 bases and J by 1 base, with 1 base left in between. This chain's CDR3 is CASSFSNQPQHF. For the CDR3, the DNA is TGTGCCAGCAGCTTCAGCAATCAGCCCCAGCATTTT.